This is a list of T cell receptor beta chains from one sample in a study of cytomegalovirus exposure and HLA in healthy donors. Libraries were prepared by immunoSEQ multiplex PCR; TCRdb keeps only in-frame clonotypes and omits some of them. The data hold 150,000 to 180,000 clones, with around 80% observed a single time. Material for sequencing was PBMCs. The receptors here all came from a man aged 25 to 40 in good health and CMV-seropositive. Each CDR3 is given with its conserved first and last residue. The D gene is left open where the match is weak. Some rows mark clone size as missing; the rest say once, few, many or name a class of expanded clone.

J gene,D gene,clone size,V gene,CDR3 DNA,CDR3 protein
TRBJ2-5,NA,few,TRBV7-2,TGTGCCAGCAGCTTAGGTGGGACTCAGACCCAGTACTTC,CASSLGGTQTQYF
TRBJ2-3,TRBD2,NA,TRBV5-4,TGTGCCAGCGGAGCCAGGGGACTAGCGGAACCCACAGATACGCAGTATTTT,CASGARGLAEPTDTQYF
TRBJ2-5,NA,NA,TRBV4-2,TGTGCCAGCAGCCAAGGACAGTCCTCACAAGAGACCCAGTACTTC,CASSQGQSSQETQYF
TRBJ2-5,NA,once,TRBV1,TGCACCAGCAGCCCGCAGGGGGGAGAGACCCAGTACTTC,CTSSPQGGETQYF
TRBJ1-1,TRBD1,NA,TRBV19,TGTGCCAGTAGTATGTCCACAGGGGTGCTAGCTTTCTTT,CASSMSTGVLAFF
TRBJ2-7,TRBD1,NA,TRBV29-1,TGCAGCGTTGCACAGGGGCCGTCCTACGAGCAGTACTTC,CSVAQGPSYEQYF
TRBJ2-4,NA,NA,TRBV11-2,TGTGCCAGCAGCTCGAGCGGAACCTTAGCCAAAAACATTCAGTACTTC,CASSSSGTLAKNIQYF
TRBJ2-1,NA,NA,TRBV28,TGTGCCAGCAGCGTCGACAATGAGCAGTTCTTC,CASSVDNEQFF
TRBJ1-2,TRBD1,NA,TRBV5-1,TGCGCCAGCAGCTTGTTTGGGGACAGCTATGGCTACACCTTC,CASSLFGDSYGYTF
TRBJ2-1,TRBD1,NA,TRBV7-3,TGTGCCAGCAGCCTAGTCGACAGGGGCTCCTACGATGAGCAGTTCTTC,CASSLVDRGSYDEQFF
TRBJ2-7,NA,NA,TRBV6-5,TGTGCCAGCAGTTGGCTGACAGGTTCCCACGAGCAGTACTTC,CASSWLTGSHEQYF
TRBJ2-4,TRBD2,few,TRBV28,TGTGCCAGCAGTTTAGACCTAGCGGGAGAGAGGGGAAACATTCAGTACTTC,CASSLDLAGERGNIQYF
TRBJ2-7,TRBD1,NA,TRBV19,TGTGCCAGTAGTGGACAGGGGTTCGTTGACGAGCAGTACTTC,CASSGQGFVDEQYF
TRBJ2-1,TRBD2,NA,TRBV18,TGTGCCAGCTCACCCCGGGGGGAATTAAATGAGCAGTTCTTC,CASSPRGELNEQFF
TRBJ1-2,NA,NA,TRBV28,TGTGCCAGCAGCATCGGGGGAACTAGTGGCTACACCTTC,CASSIGGTSGYTF
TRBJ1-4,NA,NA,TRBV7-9,TGTGCCAGCAGCGACTATGAAAAACTGTTTTTT,CASSDYEKLFF
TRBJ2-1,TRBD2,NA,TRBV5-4,TGTGCCAGCAGCTTTGGGGGGGGTGCGGACAATGAGCAGTTCTTC,CASSFGGGADNEQFF
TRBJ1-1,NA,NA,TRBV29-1,TGCAGCGTTGCTGGCTTGAACACTGAAGCTTTCTTT,CSVAGLNTEAFF
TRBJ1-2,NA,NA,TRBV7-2,TGTGCCAGCAGCTCTGTCCCGAACTATGGCTACACCTTC,CASSSVPNYGYTF
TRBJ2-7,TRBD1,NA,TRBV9,TGTGCCAGCAGCTTAAGGGGGGACAGGGACACGATCGAGCAGTACTTC,CASSLRGDRDTIEQYF
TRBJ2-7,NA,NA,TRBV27,TGTGCCAGCAGTTTATCGCGGGTCCCCTACGAGCAGTACTTC,CASSLSRVPYEQYF
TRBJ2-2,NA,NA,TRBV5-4,TGTGCCAGCAGCTTCCCCCAGATGAACACCGGGGAGCTGTTTTTT,CASSFPQMNTGELFF
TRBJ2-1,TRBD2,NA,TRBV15,TGTGCCATCAAGCGGGACCGCACCTACAATGAGCAGTTCTTC,CAIKRDRTYNEQFF
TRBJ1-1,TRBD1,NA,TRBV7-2,TGTGCCAGCAGCTCCTCGACAGGGACCACTGAAGCTTTCTTT,CASSSSTGTTEAFF
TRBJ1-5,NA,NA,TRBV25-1,TGTGCCAGCAGTGAAAGCTGGGGGCACCAGCCCCAGCATTTT,CASSESWGHQPQHF
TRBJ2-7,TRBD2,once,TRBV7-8,TGTGCCACCGGATGGGCGGGAGGGACGTACGAGCAGTACTTC,CATGWAGGTYEQYF
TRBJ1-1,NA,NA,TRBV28,TGTGCCAGCAGTCCAACGAGACCGGGTTTTCGAGCTTTCTTT,CASSPTRPGFRAFF
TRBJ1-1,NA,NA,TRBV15,TGTGCCACCAGCAGAGGAGGAAGGGGGAACACTGAAGCTTTCTTT,CATSRGGRGNTEAFF
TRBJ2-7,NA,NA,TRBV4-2,TGTGCCAGCAGCCAAGATCGGAGCGGTATGCGGTACTTC,CASSQDRSGMRYF
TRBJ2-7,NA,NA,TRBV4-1,TGCGCCAGCAGCCAAGATTTAGAGGGCTACGAGCAGTACTTC,CASSQDLEGYEQYF
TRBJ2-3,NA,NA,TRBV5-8,TGTGCCAGCAGCTTGGGCGGTAGCGGTAATACGGTCGAGTATTTT,CASSLGGSGNTVEYF
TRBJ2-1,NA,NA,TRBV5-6,TGTGCCAGCAGCGCTCAGTACAATGAGCAGTTCTTC,CASSAQYNEQFF
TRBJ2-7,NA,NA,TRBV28,TGTGCCAGCAGTTTGCCCGGACACAGCTACGAGCAGTACTTC,CASSLPGHSYEQYF
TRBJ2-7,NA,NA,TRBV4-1,TGCGCCAGCAGCCAAGAGGACAGTAGCTCCTACGAGCAGTACTTC,CASSQEDSSSYEQYF
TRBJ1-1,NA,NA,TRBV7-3,TGTGCCAGCAGCGCTAACCCAAACACTGAAGCTTTCTTT,CASSANPNTEAFF
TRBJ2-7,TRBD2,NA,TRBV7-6,TGTGCCAGCAGCTTAGCGGGAGGGCCCCACGAGCAGTACTTC,CASSLAGGPHEQYF
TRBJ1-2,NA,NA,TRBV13,TGTGCCAGCAGCTTAGGGAGGGTCCCTTTCACCTATGGCTACACCTTC,CASSLGRVPFTYGYTF
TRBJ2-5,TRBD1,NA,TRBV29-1,TGCAGCGCTGGACAGGGGGAAGAGACCCAGTACTTC,CSAGQGEETQYF
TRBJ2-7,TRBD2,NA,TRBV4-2,TGTGCCAGCAGCCAAACCTCTAGCGGCACCTACGAGCAGTACTTC,CASSQTSSGTYEQYF
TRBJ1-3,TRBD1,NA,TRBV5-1,TGCGCCAGCAGGCACGACAGGGGTCGAGGAAACACCATATATTTT,CASRHDRGRGNTIYF
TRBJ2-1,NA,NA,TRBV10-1,TGCGCCAGCAGTGTGGGACTTCACTCTCCTGGCGATGAGCAGTTCTTC,CASSVGLHSPGDEQFF
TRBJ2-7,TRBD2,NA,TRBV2,TGTGCCTCGGGTCGGGAGGTCCACGAGCAGTACTTC,CASGREVHEQYF
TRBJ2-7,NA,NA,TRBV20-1,TGCAGTGCTAGAGCCCCCCGCGAGCAGTACTTC,CSARAPREQYF
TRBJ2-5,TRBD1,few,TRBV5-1,TGCGCCAGCAGCTTTTACGGGACAGATTACTACTTC,CASSFYGTDYYF
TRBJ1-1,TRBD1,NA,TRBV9,TGTGCCAGCAGCGCCGACGGACAGGCGGGCACTGAAGCTTTCTTT,CASSADGQAGTEAFF
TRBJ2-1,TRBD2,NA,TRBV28,TGTGCCAGCAGTTTGACTAGCGGAAGCTCCTACAATGAGCAGTTCTTC,CASSLTSGSSYNEQFF
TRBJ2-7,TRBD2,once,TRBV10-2,TGCGCCAGCAGTGAAGGACTAGAGGGCGAGCAGTACTTC,CASSEGLEGEQYF
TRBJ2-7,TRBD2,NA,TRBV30,TGTGCCTGGAGTGTCGGCGGGAGGGTTTACGAGCAGTACTTC,CAWSVGGRVYEQYF
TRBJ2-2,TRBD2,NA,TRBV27,TGTGCCAGCAGTTTAGTAGCGGGAGAAAACACCGGGGAGCTGTTTTTT,CASSLVAGENTGELFF
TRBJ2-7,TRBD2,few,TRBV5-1,TGCGCCAGTGGGACTAGCGGCCAGGACGCCCACTACTACGAGCAGTACTTC,CASGTSGQDAHYYEQYF
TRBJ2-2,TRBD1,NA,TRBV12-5,TGTGCTACCCGGGACAGCTCGAACACCGGGGAGCTGTTTTTT,CATRDSSNTGELFF
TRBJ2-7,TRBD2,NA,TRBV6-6,TGTGCCAGCAGTAAACCTAGCGGCTCCTCCTACGAGCAGTACTTC,CASSKPSGSSYEQYF
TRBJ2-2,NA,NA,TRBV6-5,TGTGCCAGCAGTTACTCGGGGCAGAGTGGGCCCGGGGAGCTGTTTTTT,CASSYSGQSGPGELFF
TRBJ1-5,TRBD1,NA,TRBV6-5,TGTGCCAGCAGAGGACAGGGGAATCAGCCCCAGCATTTT,CASRGQGNQPQHF